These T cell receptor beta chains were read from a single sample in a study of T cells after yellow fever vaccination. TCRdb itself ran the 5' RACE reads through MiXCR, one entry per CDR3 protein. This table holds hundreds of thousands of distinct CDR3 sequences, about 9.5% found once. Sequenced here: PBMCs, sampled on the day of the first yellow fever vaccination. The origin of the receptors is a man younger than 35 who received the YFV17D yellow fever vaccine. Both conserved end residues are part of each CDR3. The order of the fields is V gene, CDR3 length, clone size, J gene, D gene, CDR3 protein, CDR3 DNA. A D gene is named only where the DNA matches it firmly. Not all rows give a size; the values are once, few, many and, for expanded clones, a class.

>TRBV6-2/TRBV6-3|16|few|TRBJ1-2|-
CASSYEYGGSSPGYTF
TGTGCCAGCAGTTACGAATACGGGGGCTCTTCCCCTGGCTACACCTTC
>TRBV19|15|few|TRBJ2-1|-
CASSIVGASYNEQFF
TGTGCCAGTAGTATTGTGGGGGCTTCCTACAATGAGCAGTTCTTC
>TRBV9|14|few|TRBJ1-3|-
CASSVEGIGNTIYF
TGTGCCAGCAGCGTAGAGGGGATCGGGAACACCATATATTTT
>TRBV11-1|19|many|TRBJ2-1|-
CASSLARPIPGISYNEQFF
TGTGCCAGCAGCTTAGCGCGACCGATCCCTGGTATCTCCTACAATGAGCAGTTCTTC
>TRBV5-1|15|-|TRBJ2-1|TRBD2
CASSWGLAGGGEQFF
TGCGCCAGCAGCTGGGGACTAGCGGGGGGGGGTGAGCAGTTCTTC
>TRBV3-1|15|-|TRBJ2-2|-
CASRGGSANTGELFF
TGTGCCAGCAGAGGCGGGTCGGCAAACACCGGGGAGCTGTTTTTT
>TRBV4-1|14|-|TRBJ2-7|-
CASSPRQFQYEQYF
TGCGCCAGCAGCCCCCGACAGTTCCAGTACGAGCAGTACTTC
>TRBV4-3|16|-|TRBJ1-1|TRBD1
CASSPDGTGIDTEAFF
TGCGCCAGCAGCCCCGACGGGACAGGGATTGACACTGAAGCTTTCTTT
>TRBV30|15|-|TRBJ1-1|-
CAWSVPFGGLTEAFF
TGTGCCTGGAGTGTCCCCTTCGGGGGGCTCACTGAAGCTTTCTTT
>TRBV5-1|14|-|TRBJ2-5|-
CASSPRRGGETQYF
TGCGCCAGCAGCCCTCGGAGAGGGGGGGAGACCCAGTACTTC
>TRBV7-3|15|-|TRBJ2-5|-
CASSRLAAAAETQYF
TGTGCCAGCAGCCGCCTCGCCGCCGCAGCAGAGACCCAGTACTTC
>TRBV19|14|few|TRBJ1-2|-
CASSIERRVGGYTF
TGTGCCAGTAGTATAGAGCGCAGGGTCGGGGGCTACACCTTC
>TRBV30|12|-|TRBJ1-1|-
CAWSVQATEAFF
TGTGCCTGGAGTGTACAGGCGACTGAAGCTTTCTTT
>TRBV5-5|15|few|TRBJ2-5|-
CASSLSGSPQETQYF
TGTGCCAGCAGCTTGTCCGGCAGCCCCCAAGAGACCCAGTACTTC
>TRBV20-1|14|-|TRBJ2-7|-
CSASGGPIPYEQYF
TGCAGTGCGTCCGGGGGCCCGATACCCTACGAGCAGTACTTC
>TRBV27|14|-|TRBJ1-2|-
CASSKSRTNYGYTF
TGTGCCAGCAGCAAATCCAGGACCAACTATGGCTACACCTTC
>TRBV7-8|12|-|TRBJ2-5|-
CASSSDLETQYF
TGTGCCAGCAGCTCGGATCTAGAGACCCAGTACTTC
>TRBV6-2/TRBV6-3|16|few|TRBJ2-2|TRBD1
CASTQRQGPYTGELFF
TGTGCCAGCACCCAAAGACAGGGTCCTTACACCGGGGAGCTGTTTTTT
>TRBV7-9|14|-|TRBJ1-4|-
CASSPSATNEKLFF
TGTGCCAGCAGCCCCTCTGCAACTAATGAAAAACTGTTTTTT
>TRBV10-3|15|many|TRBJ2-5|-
CAISESTGIGETQYF
TGTGCCATCAGTGAGTCGACAGGAATAGGAGAGACCCAGTACTTC
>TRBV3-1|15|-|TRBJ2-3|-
CASSQDRFSEDTQYF
TGTGCCAGCAGCCAAGATAGATTCTCAGAGGATACGCAGTATTTT
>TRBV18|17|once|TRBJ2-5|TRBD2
CASSPASGGRAQETQYF
TGTGCCAGCTCACCAGCTAGCGGGGGACGAGCCCAAGAGACCCAGTACTTC